Below, 18 T cell receptor beta chains from the same sample are listed, as sequenced in a study of CD8+ T cells in alopecia areata (dated by TCRdb to 2016 to 2018). Library prep was done by the immunoSEQ multiplex PCR assay. RNA was extracted from all samples and reverse transcribed into cDNA, which served as template for TCR sequencing. TCRdb limited this immuneACCESS table to in-frame rearrangements with V and J called. A share of clones is missing; checked studies link under half to unresolved V genes, and the rest is unexplained. For this sample the table gives under 4,500 clones, of which 60% to 75% were detected only once. The top ten constitute 6.8% of the sample. The material sequenced was skin. These receptors all come from a human donor in good health.

The chain links TRBV5-1 to TRBJ2-7, with unresolved D. The germline V gene has CDR1 SGHRS and CDR2 YFSETQ. Between the trimmed V and J ends, which lost 0 bases and 5 bases, there was a span of 9 bases. The CDR3 has 13 residues. DNA of the CDR3: TGCGCCAGCAGCTTGGACAGTTCCGACGAGCAGTACTTC. Its translation: CASSLDSSDEQYF.

The rearrangement joins TRBV11-2 to TRBJ2-3; 7 bases line up with TRBD1. Germline V CDR1 and CDR2: SGHAT, FQNNGV. The CDR3 covers 19 residues. Germline trimming cut 7 bases from V and 0 bases from J; bases unmatched to any gene: 19. The CDR3 loop is CASNTGELGRPSSTDTQYF. CDR3 DNA: TGTGCCAGCAACACAGGGGAACTGGGACGTCCTTCTAGCACAGATACGCAGTATTTT.

V and J are TRBV7-2 and TRBJ2-5; weak D call: TRBD2 (6 bases). CDR1 is SGHTA, CDR2 FQGNSA, per germline. CDR3 length equals 15 residues. Between the trimmed V and J ends, which lost 2 bases and 2 bases, there was a span of 12 bases. The CDR3 region has the DNA TGTGCCAGCAGCTTAAACCGGGGGTCTCAAGAGACCCAGTACTTC. It translates to CASSLNRGSQETQYF.

The rearrangement uses TRBV2 and TRBJ2-3; the D is unclear. CDR3 length: 16 residues. Trimming took off 8 bases at V and 0 bases at J, with 18 bases between the two ends. Germline V lookup: CDR1 SNHLY, CDR2 FYNNEI. The CDR3 sequence is CASYIPPGFSTDTQYF. Written as DNA, the CDR3 is TGTGCCAGCTACATCCCCCCAGGCTTTAGCACAGATACGCAGTATTTT.

The genes are TRBV15 and TRBJ1-1; weak D call: TRBD1 (6 bases). The CDR3 has 15 residues. V lost 0 bases, J lost 4 bases, and 12 bases lay in between. From germline, CDR1 is LNHNV and CDR2 YYDKDF (reference sequence). CDR3 loop: CATSRDQGPGTEAFF. In nucleotides, the CDR3 is TGTGCCACCAGCAGAGATCAGGGGCCGGGCACTGAAGCTTTCTTT.

V is TRBV28 and J is TRBJ2-4; 7 bases align to TRBD2. The length of the CDR3 is 17 residues. Germline values: CDR1 MDHEN, CDR2 SYDVKM. After removal of 0 bases from V and 0 bases from J, the junction contained 5 bases not matched to a gene. CDR3 region: CASSLWGGDGAKNIQYF. Here the CDR3 DNA reads TGTGCCAGCAGTTTATGGGGGGGGGACGGAGCCAAAAACATTCAGTACTTC.

The chain carries TRBV9 and TRBJ1-1; tentatively, D is TRBD1 (6 bases). This CDR3 is 14 amino acids long. Germline lookup yields CDR1 SGDLS and CDR2 YYNGEE. Trimming took off 0 bases at V and 4 bases at J, with 10 bases between the two ends. CDR3 region: CASSVAQGSTEAFF. The DNA for the CDR3 is TGTGCCAGCAGCGTAGCTCAGGGGAGCACTGAAGCTTTCTTT.

This sequence joins TRBV29-1 and TRBJ2-5; D is perhaps TRBD1 or TRBD2 (5 bases each). Per the germline V gene, CDR1 is SQVTM and CDR2 is ANQGSEA. V was clipped by 6 bases and J by 4 bases, with 15 bases between them. The CDR3 has 13 amino acids. The DNA of the CDR3 is TGCAGCGTAGCTGGGACCCCAACAGAGACCCAGTACTTC. Translating it yields CSVAGTPTETQYF.

This clone was counted a single time. This chain uses TRBV6-5 with TRBJ1-2, with D unclear. From germline, CDR1 is MNHEY and CDR2 SVGAGI. Trimming left V 6 bases short and J 0 bases short, with 5 bases between. The CDR3 spans 12 residues. The CDR3 is CASRQTNYGYTF. The CDR3 DNA is TGTGCCAGCAGGCAGACTAACTATGGCTACACCTTC.

The chain links TRBV2 to TRBJ1-4, with D hard to call. Deletions cut 6 bases from V and 8 bases from J, with 4 bases between. Looked up from germline, CDR1 is SNHLY and CDR2 is FYNNEI. This CDR3 region has 10 residues. Here the CDR3 DNA reads TGTGCCAGCAGCTCGGAAAAACTGTTTTTT. This codes for CASSSEKLFF. Complete variable domain (other parts from reference TRBV2 and TRBJ1-4): EPEVTQTPSHQVTQMGQEVILRCVPISNHLYFYWYRQILGQKVEFLVSFYNNEISEKSEIFDDQFSVERPDGSNFTLKIRSTKLEDSAMYFCASSSEKLFFGSGTQLSVL.

The chain combines TRBV14 with TRBJ2-1; the D is unclear. The germline gives CDR1 SGHDN, CDR2 FVKESK. This CDR3 has 15 residues. Between the trimmed V and J ends, which lost 3 bases and 5 bases, there was a span of 14 bases. CDR3 amino acids: CASSQGLTYDNEQFF. The CDR3 nucleotides are TGTGCCAGCAGCCAGGGGTTGACCTACGACAATGAGCAGTTCTTC.

A single count supports this clone. The gene calls are TRBV5-5 and TRBJ2-1; 9 positions match TRBD1. CDR3 size: 16 residues. Germline V gene lookup returns CDR1 SGHKS and CDR2 YYEKEE (reference sequence). Losses at the gene ends were 2 bases for V and 5 bases for J; bases not matched to a gene: 8. The CDR3 DNA follows: TGTGCCAGCAGCTTATCAACCGGGACAGGGAACAATGAGCAGTTCTTC. It codes for CASSLSTGTGNNEQFF.

The CDR3 sequence: CASNAEVTDTQYF. The CDR3 bases are TGTGCCAGCAACGCGGAAGTAACAGATACGCAGTATTTT. This chain uses TRBV2 with TRBJ2-3; D is ambiguous. The CDR3 covers 13 residues. Deletions cut 7 bases from V and 3 bases from J, with 11 bases between. Looked up from germline, CDR1 is SNHLY and CDR2 is FYNNEI.

The chain has TRBV6-6 and TRBJ1-2, with D hard to call. Germline-derived CDR1 and CDR2 are MNHNY and SVGAGI (reference sequence). The V end lost 7 bases, the J end lost 2 bases, and 8 bases lay between the germline ends. The CDR3 runs to 12 residues. CDR3 region: CASKADNYGYTF. The CDR3 nucleotides read TGTGCCAGCAAAGCGGACAACTATGGCTACACCTTC.

The V gene is TRBV10-3, the J gene TRBJ2-3; 13 bases map to TRBD2. There are 19 residues in the CDR3. CDR1 is ENHRY and CDR2 is SYGVKD in the germline V gene. V shed 9 bases and J 1 base; nucleotides not matched to a gene: 16. The CDR3 sequence: CAICEGGLAGPFGTDTQYF. CDR3 nucleotide sequence: TGTGCCATTTGCGAGGGGGGACTAGCGGGACCATTTGGCACAGATACGCAGTATTTT.

In DNA, the CDR3 is TGCGCCAGCAGCCTCACGACAGGGCCCTATGGCTACACCTTC. Residues: CASSLTTGPYGYTF. The J gene is TRBJ1-2, the V gene TRBV5-1; 7 bases match TRBD1. This CDR3 contains 14 residues. V gave up 4 bases and J gave up 4 bases; unmatched junction bases: 7. Germline assignment: CDR1 SGHRS and CDR2 YFSETQ.

The J gene is TRBJ2-5, the V gene TRBV6-1; tentatively, D is TRBD2 (6 bases). V was cut by 3 bases and J by 4 bases, with 9 bases left in between. Germline V lookup: CDR1 MNHNS, CDR2 SASEGT. CDR3 length equals 13 residues. The CDR3 region has the DNA TGTGCCAGCAGTGAGGGGAGGATAGAGACCCAGTACTTC. Translating gives CASSEGRIETQYF.

The rearrangement links TRBV7-2 to TRBJ2-5, with TRBD2 matching over 7 bases. V shed 1 base and J 5 bases; nucleotides not matched to a gene: 7. The CDR3 covers 15 residues. From germline, CDR1 is SGHTA and CDR2 FQGNSA. The CDR3 DNA follows: TGTGCCAGCAGCTTAGGAACTAGCGCAATGGAGACCCAGTACTTC. Translated: CASSLGTSAMETQYF.